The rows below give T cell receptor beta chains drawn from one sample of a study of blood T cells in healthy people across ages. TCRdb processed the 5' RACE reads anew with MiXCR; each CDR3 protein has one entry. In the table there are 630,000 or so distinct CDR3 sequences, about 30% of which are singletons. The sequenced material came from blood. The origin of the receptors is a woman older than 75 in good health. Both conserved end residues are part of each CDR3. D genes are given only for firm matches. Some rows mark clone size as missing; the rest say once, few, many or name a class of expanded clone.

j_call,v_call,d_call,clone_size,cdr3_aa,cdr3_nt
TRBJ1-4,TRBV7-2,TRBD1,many,CASSSGQGSGEKLFF,TGTGCCAGCAGCTCGGGACAGGGCTCAGGGGAAAAACTGTTTTTT
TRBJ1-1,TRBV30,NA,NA,CAWSRLLNTEAFF,TGTGCCTGGAGTCGGTTGTTGAACACTGAAGCTTTCTTT
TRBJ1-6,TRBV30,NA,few,CAWRTDRGARSPLHF,TGTGCCTGGAGGACAGACCGCGGGGCACGTTCACCCCTCCACTTT
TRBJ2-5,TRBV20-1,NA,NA,CSTSGVRETQYF,TGCAGTACCTCAGGGGTTAGGGAGACCCAGTACTTC
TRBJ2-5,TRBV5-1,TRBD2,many,CASSSEPGLLETQYF,TGCGCCAGCAGCTCCGAACCGGGACTATTGGAGACCCAGTACTTC
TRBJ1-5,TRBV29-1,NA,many,CSVREGNQPQHF,TGCAGCGTCAGGGAAGGCAATCAGCCCCAGCATTTT
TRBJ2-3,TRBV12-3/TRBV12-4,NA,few,CASSLFRADTQYF,TGTGCCAGCAGTTTATTTAGGGCAGATACGCAGTATTTT
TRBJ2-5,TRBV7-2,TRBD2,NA,CASSSPSGLRETQYF,TGTGCCAGCAGTTCCCCTAGCGGGCTCAGGGAGACCCAGTACTTC
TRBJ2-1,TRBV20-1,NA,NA,CSARGSAPVDEQFF,TGCAGTGCTAGAGGGAGTGCCCCCGTCGATGAGCAGTTCTTC
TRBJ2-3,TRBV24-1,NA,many,CATREGGMTDTQYF,TGTGCCACCAGGGAGGGGGGGATGACAGATACGCAGTATTTT
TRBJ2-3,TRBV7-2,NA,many,CASSTPSGTQYF,TGTGCCAGCAGCACCCCCTCGGGCACGCAGTATTTT
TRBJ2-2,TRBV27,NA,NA,CASSLSWQGYGELFF,TGTGCCAGCAGTTTATCCTGGCAGGGGTACGGGGAGCTGTTTTTT
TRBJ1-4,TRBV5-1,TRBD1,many,CASSNSQGAYEKLFF,TGCGCCAGCAGCAACTCACAGGGGGCGTATGAAAAACTGTTTTTT